Sequencing of this T cell receptor (beta chain) was carried out in a study of regulatory T cells in long-lasting Graves disease. Arm-PCR of CDR3 regions with iRepertoire HTBI primers generated TCR beta libraries. TCRdb reanalysed the multiplex PCR reads using MiXCR and keeps one entry per CDR3 protein. The sample records about 500,000 distinct CDR3 sequences, approximately 12% being singletons. The J segment lost 0 bases and the V segment lost 3 bases, leaving 8 bases of the junction unmatched. The CDR3 is made up of 16 amino acids. CDR1 and CDR2 from the germline V gene are MGHRA and YSYEKL. The time point is: newly diagnosed GD, antithyroid drugs for less than 3 months. RNA from PBMCs was the source of the TCR library. This clonotype occurred many times. This same sample was also taken into another study, of T cells in Graves' hyperthyroidism and ophthalmopathy.

The sequence came from a young woman with Graves disease. Sequencing was performed on peripheral blood mononuclear cells (PBMCs), taken at new diagnosis, from a patient treated with antithyroid drugs. The V and J genes are TRBV4-1 and TRBJ2-7; TRBD2 agrees at 7 bases. The CDR3 is CASSHPQRGSSYEQYF. CDR3 nucleotide sequence: TGCGCCAGCAGCCACCCCCAGCGGGGTAGCTCCTACGAGCAGTACTTC.